This passage covers 18 T cell receptor beta chains from one sample sequenced in a study of shared clonotypes between healthy human individuals. Data came from immunoSEQ multiplex PCR; TCRdb stores just in-frame clones and leaves some out. The sample holds roughly 1,600,000 clones, 98% seen once. Input material: naive CD4+ T cells sorted from blood. As for subset: CD45RA+ positively selected. These receptors originate from a man aged 25 to 40 in good health.

Remarks on this clone: Other DNA sequences in the same sample also yield this CDR3. The rearrangement links TRBV7-2 to TRBJ2-2, with D uncertain. Germline V gene sequence: CDR1 SGHTA, CDR2 FQGNSA. The CDR3 spans 14 residues. With 0 bases removed from V and 1 base from J, the gap between germline ends came to 3 bases. The CDR3 DNA reads TGTGCCAGCAGCTTAGCCAGGAACACCGGGGAGCTGTTTTTT. Protein product: CASSLARNTGELFF.

The chain combines TRBV18 with TRBJ2-1; D might be TRBD2 (6 bases). This CDR3 is built from 16 residues. Germline V lookup: CDR1 KGHSH, CDR2 LQKENI. Trimming removed 3 bases from V and 5 bases from J, with 17 bases in between. The CDR3 spells CASSPKSGLRDNEQFF. The CDR3 DNA sequence: TGTGCCAGCTCACCGAAAAGCGGGCTTAGGGACAATGAGCAGTTCTTC.

This chain uses TRBV5-1 with TRBJ1-2; D is unresolved. The V and J ends lost 0 bases and 3 bases respectively, with 9 bases between them. The germline V gene encodes CDR1 SGHRS and CDR2 YFSETQ. This CDR3 is built from 14 residues. The CDR3 loop is CASSLGVGDYGYTF. The DNA for the CDR3 is TGCGCCAGCAGCTTGGGCGTCGGGGACTATGGCTACACCTTC.

This rearrangement joins TRBV7-9 to TRBJ2-7; D may be TRBD1 or TRBD2 (5 bases each). Trimming took off 3 bases at V and 5 bases at J, with 17 bases between the two ends. Germline V CDR1 and CDR2: SEHNR, FQNEAQ (reference sequence). The CDR3 runs to 15 residues. The CDR3 DNA reads TGTGCCAGCAGCTTCCCGGGACGGGAAGGCCACGAGCAGTACTTC. This sequence encodes CASSFPGREGHEQYF.

The chain has TRBV14 and TRBJ2-2; 7 nucleotides line up with TRBD1. V shed 2 bases, J shed 0 bases, and the junction held 6 bases outside the gene matches. CDR3 length: 17 amino acids. Germline V lookup: CDR1 SGHDN, CDR2 FVKESK. The CDR3 is CASSQYPGQSNTGELFF. CDR3 DNA: TGTGCCAGCAGCCAATATCCGGGACAGTCGAACACCGGGGAGCTGTTTTTT.

As for this clone: The junction and the germline gene differ at one end; a read error may be behind it. The chain employs TRBV4-1 and TRBJ2-7, with 8 bases matching TRBD2. Germline assignment: CDR1 MGHRA and CDR2 YSYEKL. The CDR3 covers 15 residues. CDR3 sequence reads: CASSQDKREFYVQYF. CDR3 in DNA: TGCGCCAGCAGCCAAGATAAGCGGGAGTTCTACGTGCAGTACTTC.

The chain employs TRBV19 and TRBJ2-2; possible D gene TRBD2, 6 bases. This CDR3 is built from 14 residues. Germline-derived CDR1 and CDR2 are LNHDA and SQIVND (reference sequence). V was pared by 9 bases and J by 2 bases, with 13 bases between. The CDR3 protein is CASPGTYNTGELFF. The CDR3 DNA follows: TGTGCCAGCCCCGGGACTTACAACACCGGGGAGCTGTTTTTT.

The chain couples TRBV28 to TRBJ1-5; possible D gene TRBD1, 5 bases. The germline gives CDR1 MDHEN, CDR2 SYDVKM. Trimming removed 5 bases from V and 2 bases from J, with 19 bases in between. The CDR3 is made up of 17 amino acids. CDR3 amino acids: CASSPHVGTGGNQPQHF. Written as DNA, the CDR3 is TGTGCCAGCAGTCCCCACGTGGGGACCGGGGGCAATCAGCCCCAGCATTTT. Full variable domain (remainder filled in from reference TRBV28 and TRBJ1-5): DVKVTQSSRYLVKRTGEKVFLECVQDMDHENMFWYRQDPGLGLRLIYFSYDVKMKEKGDIPEGYSVSREKKERFSLILESASTNQTSMYLCASSPHVGTGGNQPQHFGDGTRLSIL.

The chain is built from TRBV4-1 and TRBJ1-3; TRBD1 agrees at 8 bases. V lost 6 bases to trimming and J lost 0 bases; unmatched junction nucleotides: 10. The CDR3 runs to 17 residues. Germline CDR1 reads MGHRA; CDR2 reads YSYEKL. Written as DNA, the CDR3 is TGCGCCAGCAGTCGGGGACAGGCCATACTCTCTGGAAACACCATATATTTT. This sequence encodes CASSRGQAILSGNTIYF.

The rearrangement joins TRBV25-1 to TRBJ1-2; 7 nucleotides match TRBD1. Germline V lookup: CDR1 MGHDK, CDR2 SYGVNS. The CDR3 is made up of 13 amino acids. The trim removed 8 bases at V and 6 bases at J, leaving 9 bases unmatched. The CDR3 loop is CASGGQMVNGYTF. The CDR3 DNA reads TGTGCCAGCGGGGGACAGATGGTTAATGGCTACACCTTC.

In DNA, the CDR3 is TGTGCCAGCAGCCTCCGGACTAGCGGGGGGACCGGGGAGCTGTTTTTT. This encodes CASSLRTSGGTGELFF. The gene calls are TRBV5-4 and TRBJ2-2; 14 nucleotides align to TRBD2. Germline-derived CDR1 and CDR2 are SGHNT and YYREEE (reference sequence). The CDR3 loop spans 16 amino acids. V shed 4 bases and J 5 bases; nucleotides not matched to a gene: 4.

J is TRBJ1-4 and V is TRBV9; D perhaps matches TRBD1 (6 bases). The CDR3 is 16 residues long. In germline, CDR1 is SGDLS, CDR2 YYNGEE. The germline V and J ends were trimmed by 0 bases and 8 bases, with 17 bases remaining between them. The CDR3 DNA is TGTGCCAGCAGCGTAGACGCCGGGACAAAAGGCGAAAAACTGTTTTTT. It encodes CASSVDAGTKGEKLFF.

The V gene is TRBV7-8, the J gene TRBJ2-7, with a weak D call TRBD2 (5 bases). CDR3 length: 14 amino acids. V was pared by 4 bases and J by 7 bases, with 17 bases between. The V gene's germline CDR1 is SGHVS and CDR2 FQNEAQ. The CDR3 spells CASSSPGSPMEQYF. For the CDR3, the DNA is TGTGCCAGCAGCTCGCCGGGGTCCCCCATGGAGCAGTACTTC.

The CDR3: CASSFTGTSGRGTNEQFF. CDR3 in DNA: TGTGCCAGCAGCTTTACCGGGACTAGCGGGAGAGGGACGAATGAGCAGTTCTTC. The chain is built from TRBV11-2 and TRBJ2-1, with 14 nucleotides matching TRBD2. CDR1 SGHAT and CDR2 FQNNGV come from the germline V gene. CDR3 length equals 18 residues. The V segment lost 3 bases and the J segment 7 bases; nucleotides outside the gene matches: 11.

This chain uses TRBV19 with TRBJ2-1, with 11 nucleotides matching TRBD1. The CDR3 contains 14 residues. V dropped 9 bases and J dropped 5; count of bases not matched to a gene: 6. Germline assignment: CDR1 LNHDA and CDR2 SQIVND (reference sequence). The CDR3 sequence is CASPGTGGNNEQFF. CDR3 coding DNA: TGTGCCAGCCCCGGGACAGGGGGAAACAATGAGCAGTTCTTC.

The genes are TRBV7-2 and TRBJ2-1, with D possibly TRBD2 on 5 matching bases. Trimming left V 1 base short and J 9 bases short, with 10 bases between. CDR3 length equals 13 residues. CDR1 and CDR2 from the germline V gene are SGHTA and FQGNSA. The CDR3 DNA is TGTGCCAGCAGCTTAGGAGGAGGTGTTGAGCAGTTCTTC. Translating it yields CASSLGGGVEQFF. The full variable domain, with the rest looked up from reference TRBV7-2 and TRBJ2-1, is GAGVSQSPSNKVTEKGKDVELRCDPISGHTALYWYRQSLGQGLEFLIYFQGNSAPDKSGLPSDRFSAERTGGSVSTLTIQRTQQEDSAVYLCASSLGGGVEQFFGPGTRLTVL.

The chain recombines TRBV27 with TRBJ2-3; possible D gene TRBD1, 5 bases. The CDR3 is 14 residues long. V lost 2 bases and J 2 bases, leaving 8 bases between the germline ends. Germline CDR1 reads MNHEY; CDR2 reads SMNVEV (reference sequence). CDR3: CASSLLQDTDTQYF. CDR3 DNA: TGTGCCAGCAGTTTACTACAGGACACAGATACGCAGTATTTT.

The sample holds one count of this clone. The chain links TRBV28 to TRBJ1-1, with D hard to call. The germline V and J ends were trimmed by 5 bases and 4 bases, with 11 bases remaining between them. Per germline, CDR1 MDHEN and CDR2 SYDVKM. This CDR3 is built from 13 residues. The CDR3, as DNA: TGTGCCAGCAGTCCGAGGGTGGGCACTGAAGCTTTCTTT. Translating it yields CASSPRVGTEAFF. The entire variable domain, with the rest obtained from reference TRBV28 and TRBJ1-1, is as follows: DVKVTQSSRYLVKRTGEKVFLECVQDMDHENMFWYRQDPGLGLRLIYFSYDVKMKEKGDIPEGYSVSREKKERFSLILESASTNQTSMYLCASSPRVGTEAFFGQGTRLTVV.